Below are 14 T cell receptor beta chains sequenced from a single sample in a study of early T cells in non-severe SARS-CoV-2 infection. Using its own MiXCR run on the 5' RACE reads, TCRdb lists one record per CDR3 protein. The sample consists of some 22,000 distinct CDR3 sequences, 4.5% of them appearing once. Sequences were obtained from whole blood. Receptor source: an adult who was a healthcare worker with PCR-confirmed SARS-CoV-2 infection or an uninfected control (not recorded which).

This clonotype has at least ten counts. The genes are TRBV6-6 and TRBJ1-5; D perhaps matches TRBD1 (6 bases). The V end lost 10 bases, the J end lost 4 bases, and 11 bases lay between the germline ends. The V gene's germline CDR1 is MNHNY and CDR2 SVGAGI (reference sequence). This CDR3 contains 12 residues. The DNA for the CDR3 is TGTGCCACCAGGGGAACTAATCAGCCCCAGCATTTT. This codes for CATRGTNQPQHF.

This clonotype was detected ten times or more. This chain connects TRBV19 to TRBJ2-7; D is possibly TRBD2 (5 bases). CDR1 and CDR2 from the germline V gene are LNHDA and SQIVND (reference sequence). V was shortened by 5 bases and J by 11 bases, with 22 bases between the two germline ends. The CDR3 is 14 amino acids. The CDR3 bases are TGTGCCAGTAGTTACGGCGGACTTATTACGAGCAAGTACTTC. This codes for CASSYGGLITSKYF.

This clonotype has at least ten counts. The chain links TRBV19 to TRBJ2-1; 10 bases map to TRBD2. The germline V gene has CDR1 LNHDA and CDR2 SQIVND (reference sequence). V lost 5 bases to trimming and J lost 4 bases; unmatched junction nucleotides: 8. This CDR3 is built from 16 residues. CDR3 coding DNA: TGTGCCAGTAGTGCCCGGACTAGCGGAATTTACAATGAGCAGTTCTTC. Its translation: CASSARTSGIYNEQFF.

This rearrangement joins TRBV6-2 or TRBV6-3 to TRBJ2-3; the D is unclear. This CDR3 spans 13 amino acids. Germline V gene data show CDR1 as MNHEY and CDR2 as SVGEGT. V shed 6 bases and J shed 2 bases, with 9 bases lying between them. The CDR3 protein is CASSRLITDTQYF. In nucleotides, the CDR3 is TGTGCCAGCAGCCGTCTTATCACAGATACGCAGTATTTT.

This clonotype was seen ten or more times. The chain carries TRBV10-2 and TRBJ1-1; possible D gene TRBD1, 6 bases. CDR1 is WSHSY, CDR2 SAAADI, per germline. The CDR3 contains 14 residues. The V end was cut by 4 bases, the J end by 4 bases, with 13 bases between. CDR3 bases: TGCGCCAGCAGTGTTCTTGAAGGGGGCACTGAAGCTTTCTTT. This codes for CASSVLEGGTEAFF.

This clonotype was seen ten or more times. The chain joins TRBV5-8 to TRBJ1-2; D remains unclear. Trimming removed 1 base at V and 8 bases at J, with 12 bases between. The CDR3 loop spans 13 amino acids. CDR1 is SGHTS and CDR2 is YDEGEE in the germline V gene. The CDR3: CASSLKRGNGYTF. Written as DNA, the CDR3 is TGTGCCAGCAGCTTGAAGAGAGGGAACGGCTACACCTTC.

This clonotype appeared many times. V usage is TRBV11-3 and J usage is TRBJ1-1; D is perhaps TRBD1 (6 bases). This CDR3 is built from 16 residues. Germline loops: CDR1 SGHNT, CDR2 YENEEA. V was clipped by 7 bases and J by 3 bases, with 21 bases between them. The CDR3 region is CASIAPGEVGDTEAFF. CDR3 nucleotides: TGTGCCAGCATCGCCCCAGGGGAGGTGGGGGACACTGAAGCTTTCTTT.

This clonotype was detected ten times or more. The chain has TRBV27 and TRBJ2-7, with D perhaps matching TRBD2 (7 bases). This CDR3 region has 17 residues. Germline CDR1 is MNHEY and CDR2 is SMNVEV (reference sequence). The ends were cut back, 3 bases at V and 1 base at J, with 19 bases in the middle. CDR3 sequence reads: CASSLVYGGLPSYEQYF. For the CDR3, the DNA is TGTGCCAGCAGTTTGGTCTACGGGGGGCTACCATCCTACGAGCAGTACTTC.

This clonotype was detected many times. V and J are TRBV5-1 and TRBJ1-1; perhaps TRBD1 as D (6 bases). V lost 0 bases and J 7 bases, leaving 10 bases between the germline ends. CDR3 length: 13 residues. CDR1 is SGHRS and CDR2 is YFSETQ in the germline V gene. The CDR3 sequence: CASSLAGVVEAFF. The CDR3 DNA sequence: TGCGCCAGCAGCTTGGCAGGGGTGGTTGAAGCTTTCTTT. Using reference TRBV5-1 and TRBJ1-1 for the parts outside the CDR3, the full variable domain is KAGVTQTPRYLIKTRGQQVTLSCSPISGHRSVSWYQQTPGQGLQFLFEYFSETQRNKGNFPGRFSGRQFSNSRSEMNVSTLELGDSALYLCASSLAGVVEAFFGQGTRLTVV.

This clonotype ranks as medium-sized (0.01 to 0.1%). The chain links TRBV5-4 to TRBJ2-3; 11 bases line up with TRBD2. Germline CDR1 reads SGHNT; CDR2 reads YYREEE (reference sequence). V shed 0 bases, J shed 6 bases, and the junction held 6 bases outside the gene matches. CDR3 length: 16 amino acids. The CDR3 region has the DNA TGTGCCAGCAGCTTGGAACTAGCGGGGGCCCAGGATACGCAGTATTTT. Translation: CASSLELAGAQDTQYF. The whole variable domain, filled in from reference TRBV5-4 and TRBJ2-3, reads ETGVTQSPTHLIKTRGQQVTLRCSSQSGHNTVSWYQQALGQGPQFIFQYYREEENGRGNFPPRFSGLQFPNYSSELNVNALELDDSALYLCASSLELAGAQDTQYFGPGTRLTVL.

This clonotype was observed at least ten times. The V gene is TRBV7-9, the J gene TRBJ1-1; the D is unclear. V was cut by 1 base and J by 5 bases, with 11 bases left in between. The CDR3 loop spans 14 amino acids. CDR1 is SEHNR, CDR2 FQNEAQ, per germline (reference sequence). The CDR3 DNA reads TGTGCCAGCAGCTTAGACAACCAAGTAACTGAAGCTTTCTTT. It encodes CASSLDNQVTEAFF. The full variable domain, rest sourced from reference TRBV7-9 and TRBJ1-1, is DTGVSQNPRHKITKRGQNVTFRCDPISEHNRLYWYRQTLGQGPEFLTYFQNEAQLEKSRLLSDRFSAERPKGSFSTLEIQRTEQGDSAMYLCASSLDNQVTEAFFGQGTRLTVV.

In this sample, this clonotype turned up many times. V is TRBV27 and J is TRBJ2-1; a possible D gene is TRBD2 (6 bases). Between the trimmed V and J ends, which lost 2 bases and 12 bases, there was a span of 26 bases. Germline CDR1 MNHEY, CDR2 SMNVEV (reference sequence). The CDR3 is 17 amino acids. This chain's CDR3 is CASSLDSGGTHIWLQFF. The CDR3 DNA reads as TGTGCCAGCAGTTTAGATTCCGGGGGAACTCACATTTGGTTGCAGTTCTTC.

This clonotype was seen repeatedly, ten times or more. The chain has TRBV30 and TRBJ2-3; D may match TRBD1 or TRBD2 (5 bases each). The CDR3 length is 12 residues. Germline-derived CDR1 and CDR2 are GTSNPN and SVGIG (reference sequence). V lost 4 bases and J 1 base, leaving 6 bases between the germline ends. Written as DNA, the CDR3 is TGTGCCTGGATGGGGGGCACAGATACGCAGTATTTT. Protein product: CAWMGGTDTQYF.

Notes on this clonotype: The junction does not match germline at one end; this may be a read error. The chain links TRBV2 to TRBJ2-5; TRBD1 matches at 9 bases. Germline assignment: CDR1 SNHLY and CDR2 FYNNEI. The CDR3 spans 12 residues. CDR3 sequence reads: CVSAGQGWTQYF. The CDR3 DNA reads TGTGTCAGCGCGGGACAGGGTTGGACCCAGTACTTC.